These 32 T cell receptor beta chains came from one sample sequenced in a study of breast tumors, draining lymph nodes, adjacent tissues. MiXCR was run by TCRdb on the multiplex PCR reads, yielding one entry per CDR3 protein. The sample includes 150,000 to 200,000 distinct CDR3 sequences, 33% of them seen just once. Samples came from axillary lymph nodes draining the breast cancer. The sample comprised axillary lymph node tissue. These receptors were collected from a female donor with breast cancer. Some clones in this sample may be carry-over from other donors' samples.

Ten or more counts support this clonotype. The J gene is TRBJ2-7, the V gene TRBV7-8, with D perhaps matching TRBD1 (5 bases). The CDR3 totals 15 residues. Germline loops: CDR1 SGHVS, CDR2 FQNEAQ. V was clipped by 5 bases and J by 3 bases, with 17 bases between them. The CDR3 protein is CASSQSDRTSYEQYF. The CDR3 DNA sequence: TGTGCCAGCAGCCAGAGCGACAGAACGAGCTACGAGCAGTACTTC. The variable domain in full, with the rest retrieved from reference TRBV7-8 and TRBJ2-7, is GAGVSQSPRYKVAKRGQDVALRCDPISGHVSLFWYQQALGQGPEFLTYFQNEAQLDKSGLPSDRFFAERPEGSVSTLKIQRTQQEDSAVYLCASSQSDRTSYEQYFGPGTRLTVT.

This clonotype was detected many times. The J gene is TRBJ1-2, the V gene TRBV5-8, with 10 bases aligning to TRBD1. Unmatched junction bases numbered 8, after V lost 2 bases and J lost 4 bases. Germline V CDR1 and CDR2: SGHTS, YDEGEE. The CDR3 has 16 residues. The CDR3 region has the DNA TGTGCCAGCAGCTTCGGAGGGACAGGGGCGATCTATGGCTACACCTTC. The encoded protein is CASSFGGTGAIYGYTF.

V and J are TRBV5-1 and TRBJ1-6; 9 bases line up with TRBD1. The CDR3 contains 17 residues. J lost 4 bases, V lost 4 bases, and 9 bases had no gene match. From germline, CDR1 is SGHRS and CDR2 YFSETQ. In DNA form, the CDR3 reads TGCGCCAGCAGCCCTGACCAGACAGGGGGTTATAATTCACCCCTCCACTTT. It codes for CASSPDQTGGYNSPLHF.

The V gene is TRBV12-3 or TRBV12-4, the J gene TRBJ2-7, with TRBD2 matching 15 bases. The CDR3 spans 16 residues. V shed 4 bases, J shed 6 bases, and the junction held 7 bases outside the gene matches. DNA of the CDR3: TGTGCCAGCAGTTCTGGACTAGCGGGAGGGAGGTGCGAGCAGTACTTC. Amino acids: CASSSGLAGGRCEQYF.

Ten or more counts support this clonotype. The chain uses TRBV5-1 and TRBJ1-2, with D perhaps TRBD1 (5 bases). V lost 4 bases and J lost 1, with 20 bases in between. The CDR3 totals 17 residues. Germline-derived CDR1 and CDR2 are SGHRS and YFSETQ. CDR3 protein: CASSSGRGNRINYGYTF. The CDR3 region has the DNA TGCGCCAGCAGCAGCGGACGGGGGAATAGGATTAACTATGGCTACACCTTC.

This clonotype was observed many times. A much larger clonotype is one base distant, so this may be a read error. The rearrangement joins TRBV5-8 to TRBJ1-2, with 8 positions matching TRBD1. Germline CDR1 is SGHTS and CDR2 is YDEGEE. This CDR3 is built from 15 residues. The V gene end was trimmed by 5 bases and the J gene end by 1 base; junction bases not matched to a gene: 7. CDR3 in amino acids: CASSLTGALNYGYTF. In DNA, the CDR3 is TGTGCCAGCAGTCTGACAGGGGCCCTTAACTATGGCTACACCTTC. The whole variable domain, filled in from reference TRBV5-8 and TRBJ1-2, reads EAGVTQSPTHLIKTRGQQATLRCSPISGHTSVYWYQQALGLGLQFLLWYDEGEERNRGNFPPRFSGRQFPNYSSELNVNALELEDSALYLCASSLTGALNYGYTFGSGTRLTVV.

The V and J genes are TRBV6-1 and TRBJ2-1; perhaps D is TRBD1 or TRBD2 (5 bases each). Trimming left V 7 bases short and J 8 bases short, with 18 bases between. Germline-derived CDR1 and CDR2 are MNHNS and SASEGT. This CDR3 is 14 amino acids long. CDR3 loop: CASIWTLEDHEQFF. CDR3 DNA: TGTGCCAGCATTTGGACACTAGAGGACCATGAGCAGTTCTTC.

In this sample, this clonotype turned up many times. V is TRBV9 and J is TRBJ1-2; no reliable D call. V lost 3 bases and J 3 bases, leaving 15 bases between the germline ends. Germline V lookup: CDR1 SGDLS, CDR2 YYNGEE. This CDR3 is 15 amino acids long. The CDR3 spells CASSASSPGYYGYTF. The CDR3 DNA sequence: TGTGCCAGCAGCGCCTCCAGTCCGGGTTACTATGGCTACACCTTC.

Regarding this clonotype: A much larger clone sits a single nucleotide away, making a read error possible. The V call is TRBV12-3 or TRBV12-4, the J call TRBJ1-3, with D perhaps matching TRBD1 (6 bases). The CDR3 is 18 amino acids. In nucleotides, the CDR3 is TGTGCCGGCAGTTTAGGATTTTCGAGGGGGGGTAGGGGAAACACCATATATTTT. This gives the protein CAGSLGFSRGGRGNTIYF.

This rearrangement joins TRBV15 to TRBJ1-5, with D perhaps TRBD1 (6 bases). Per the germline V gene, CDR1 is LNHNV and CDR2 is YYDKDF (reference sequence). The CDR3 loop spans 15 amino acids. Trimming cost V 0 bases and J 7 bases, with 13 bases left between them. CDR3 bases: TGTGCCACCAGCAGAGATTTGGGGGCGGGGCAGCCCCAGCATTTT. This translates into CATSRDLGAGQPQHF.

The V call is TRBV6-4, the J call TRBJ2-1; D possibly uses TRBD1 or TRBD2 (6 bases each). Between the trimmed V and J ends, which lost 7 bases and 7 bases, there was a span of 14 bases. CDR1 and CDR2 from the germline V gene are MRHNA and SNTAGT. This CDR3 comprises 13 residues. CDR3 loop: CASKGGLFNEQFF. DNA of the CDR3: TGTGCCAGCAAGGGGGGACTTTTTAATGAGCAGTTCTTC.

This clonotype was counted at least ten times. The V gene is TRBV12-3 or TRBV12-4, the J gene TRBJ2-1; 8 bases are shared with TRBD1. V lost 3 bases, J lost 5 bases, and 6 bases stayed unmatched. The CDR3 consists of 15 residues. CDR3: CASSLAGGENNEQFF. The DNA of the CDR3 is TGTGCCAGCAGTTTGGCAGGGGGCGAAAACAATGAGCAGTTCTTC.

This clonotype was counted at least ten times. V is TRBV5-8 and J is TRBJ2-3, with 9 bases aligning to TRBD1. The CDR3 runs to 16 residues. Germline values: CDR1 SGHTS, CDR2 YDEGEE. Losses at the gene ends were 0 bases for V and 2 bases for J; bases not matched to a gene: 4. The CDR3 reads CASSLGGQGLTDTQYF. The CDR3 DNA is TGTGCCAGCAGCTTGGGGGGACAGGGTCTCACAGATACGCAGTATTTT.

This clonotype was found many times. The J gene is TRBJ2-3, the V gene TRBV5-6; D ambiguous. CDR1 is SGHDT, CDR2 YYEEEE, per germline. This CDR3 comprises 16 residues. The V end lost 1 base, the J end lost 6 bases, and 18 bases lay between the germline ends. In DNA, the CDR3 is TGTGCCAGCAGCTTGTTCCGGACCCGTAGTACGGATACGCAGTATTTT. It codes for CASSLFRTRSTDTQYF. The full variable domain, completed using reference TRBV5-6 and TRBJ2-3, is DAGVTQSPTHLIKTRGQQVTLRCSPKSGHDTVSWYQQALGQGPQFIFQYYEEEERQRGNFPDRFSGHQFPNYSSELNVNALLLGDSALYLCASSLFRTRSTDTQYFGPGTRLTVL.

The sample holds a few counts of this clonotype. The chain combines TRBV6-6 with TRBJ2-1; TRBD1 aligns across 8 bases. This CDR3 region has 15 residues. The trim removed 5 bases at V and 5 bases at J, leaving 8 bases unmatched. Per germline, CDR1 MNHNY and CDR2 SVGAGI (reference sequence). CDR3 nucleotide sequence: TGTGCCAGCAGTCACCGGACAGGGCAAAACAATGAGCAGTTCTTC. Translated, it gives CASSHRTGQNNEQFF.

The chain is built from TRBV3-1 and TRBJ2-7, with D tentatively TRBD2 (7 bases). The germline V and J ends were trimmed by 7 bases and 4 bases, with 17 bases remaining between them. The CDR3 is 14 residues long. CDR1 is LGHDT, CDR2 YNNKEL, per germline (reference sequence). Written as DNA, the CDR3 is TGTGCCAGCACCCGGACGGGGGGCGCTTACGAGCAGTACTTC. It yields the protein CASTRTGGAYEQYF.

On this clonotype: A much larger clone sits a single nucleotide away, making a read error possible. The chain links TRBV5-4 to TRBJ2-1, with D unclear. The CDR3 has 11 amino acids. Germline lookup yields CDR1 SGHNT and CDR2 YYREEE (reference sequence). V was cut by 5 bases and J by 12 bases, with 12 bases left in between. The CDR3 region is CASRLRDGQFF. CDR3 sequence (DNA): TGTGCCAGCAGATTAAGGGATGGGCAGTTCTTC.

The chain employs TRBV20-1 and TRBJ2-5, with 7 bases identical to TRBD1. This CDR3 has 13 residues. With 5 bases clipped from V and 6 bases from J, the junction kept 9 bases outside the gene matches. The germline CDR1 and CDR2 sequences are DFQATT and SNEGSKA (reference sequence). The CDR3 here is CSASKTGRQTQYF. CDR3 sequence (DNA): TGCAGTGCTTCCAAGACAGGGCGTCAGACCCAGTACTTC.

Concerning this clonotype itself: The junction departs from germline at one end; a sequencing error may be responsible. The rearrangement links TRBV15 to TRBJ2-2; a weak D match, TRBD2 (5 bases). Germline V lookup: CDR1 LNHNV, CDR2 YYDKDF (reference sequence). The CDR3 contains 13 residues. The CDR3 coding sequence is TGTGCCACCAGCAGAGAGACTACCTACGAGCAGTTTTTT. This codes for CATSRETTYEQFF.

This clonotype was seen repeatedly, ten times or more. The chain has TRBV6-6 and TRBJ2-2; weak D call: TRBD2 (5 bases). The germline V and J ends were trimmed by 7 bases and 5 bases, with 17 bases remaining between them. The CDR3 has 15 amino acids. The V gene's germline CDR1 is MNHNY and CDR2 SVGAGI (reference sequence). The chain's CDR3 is CASTSDGQRTGELFF. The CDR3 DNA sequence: TGTGCCAGCACTTCCGATGGTCAGCGGACCGGGGAGCTGTTTTTT.

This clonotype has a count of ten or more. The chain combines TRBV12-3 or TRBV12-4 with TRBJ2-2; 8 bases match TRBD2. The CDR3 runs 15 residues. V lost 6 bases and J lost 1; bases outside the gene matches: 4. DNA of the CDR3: TGTGCCAGCAGCCAAAGCGGGAGGAACACCGGGGAGCTGTTTTTT. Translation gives CASSQSGRNTGELFF.

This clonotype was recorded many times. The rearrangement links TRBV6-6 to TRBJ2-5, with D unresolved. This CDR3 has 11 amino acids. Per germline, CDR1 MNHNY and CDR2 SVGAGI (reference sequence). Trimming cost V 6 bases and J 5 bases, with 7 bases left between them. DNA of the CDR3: TGTGCCAGCAGCTACGGGGAGACCCAGTACTTC. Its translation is CASSYGETQYF.

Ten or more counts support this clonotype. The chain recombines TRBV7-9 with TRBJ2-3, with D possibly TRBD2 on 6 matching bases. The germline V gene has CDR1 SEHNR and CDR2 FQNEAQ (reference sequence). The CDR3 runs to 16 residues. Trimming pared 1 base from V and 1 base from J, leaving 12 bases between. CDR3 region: CASSLVGASGTDTQYF. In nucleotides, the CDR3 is TGTGCCAGCAGCTTAGTGGGTGCTAGCGGCACAGATACGCAGTATTTT.

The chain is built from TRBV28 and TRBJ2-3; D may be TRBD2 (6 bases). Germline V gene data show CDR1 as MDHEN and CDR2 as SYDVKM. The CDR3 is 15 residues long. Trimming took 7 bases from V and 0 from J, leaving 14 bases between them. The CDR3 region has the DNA TGTGCCAGCATGAACGGGGGAGCTAGCACAGATACGCAGTATTTT. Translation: CASMNGGASTDTQYF.

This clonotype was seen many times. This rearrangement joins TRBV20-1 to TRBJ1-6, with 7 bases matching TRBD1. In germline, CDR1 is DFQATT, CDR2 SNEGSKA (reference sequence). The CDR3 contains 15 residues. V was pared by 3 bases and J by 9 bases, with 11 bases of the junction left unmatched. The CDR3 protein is CSASGQGVLGSPLHF. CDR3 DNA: TGCAGTGCTAGTGGTCAGGGGGTGTTAGGTTCACCCCTCCACTTT.

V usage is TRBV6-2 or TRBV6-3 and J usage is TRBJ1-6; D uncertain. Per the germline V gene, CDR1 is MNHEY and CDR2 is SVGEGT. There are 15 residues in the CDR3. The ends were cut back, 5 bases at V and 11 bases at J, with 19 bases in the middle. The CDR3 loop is CASSHGWQAGAPLHF. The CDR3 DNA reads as TGTGCCAGCAGTCACGGTTGGCAGGCGGGAGCACCCCTCCACTTT.

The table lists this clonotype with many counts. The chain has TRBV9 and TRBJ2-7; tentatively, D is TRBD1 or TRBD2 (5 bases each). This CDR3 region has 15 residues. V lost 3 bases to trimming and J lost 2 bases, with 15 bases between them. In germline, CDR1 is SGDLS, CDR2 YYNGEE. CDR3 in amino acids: CASSEGTGITYEQYF. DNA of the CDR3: TGTGCCAGCAGCGAGGGGACGGGAATCACCTACGAGCAGTACTTC.

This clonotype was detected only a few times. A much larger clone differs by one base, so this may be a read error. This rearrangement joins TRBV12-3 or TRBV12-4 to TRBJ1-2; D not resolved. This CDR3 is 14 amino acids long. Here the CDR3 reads CASSELPGSYGCTF. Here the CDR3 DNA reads TGTGCCAGCAGTGAATTACCGGGGTCCTATGGCTGCACCTTC.

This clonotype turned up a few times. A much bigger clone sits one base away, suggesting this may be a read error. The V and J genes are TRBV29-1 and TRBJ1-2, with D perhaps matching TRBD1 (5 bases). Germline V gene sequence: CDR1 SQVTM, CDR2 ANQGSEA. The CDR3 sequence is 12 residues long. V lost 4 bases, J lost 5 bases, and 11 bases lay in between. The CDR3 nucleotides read TGCAGCGTTGCAGGGACTGGTTATGGCTACACCTTC. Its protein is CSVAGTGYGYTF. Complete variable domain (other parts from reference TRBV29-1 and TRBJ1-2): SAVISQKPSRDICQRGTSLTIQCQVDSQVTMMFWYRQQPGQSLTLIATANQGSEATYESGFVIDKFPISRPNLTFSTLTVSNMSPEDSSIYLCSVAGTGYGYTFGSGTRLTVV.

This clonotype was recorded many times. The CDR3 region is CASSLVAGNYGYTF. The CDR3 DNA is TGCGCCAGCAGCTTGGTGGCAGGCAACTATGGCTACACCTTC. The chain couples TRBV5-1 to TRBJ1-2, with D hard to call. This CDR3 contains 14 residues. The V and J ends lost 0 bases and 2 bases respectively, with 8 bases between them. CDR1 is SGHRS and CDR2 is YFSETQ in the germline V gene.

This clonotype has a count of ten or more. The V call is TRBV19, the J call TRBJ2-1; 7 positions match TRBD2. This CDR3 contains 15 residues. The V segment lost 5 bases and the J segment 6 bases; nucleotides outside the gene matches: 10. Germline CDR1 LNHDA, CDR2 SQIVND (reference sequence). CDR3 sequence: CASSLSGVSLNEQFF. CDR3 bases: TGTGCCAGTAGTCTGAGCGGGGTTTCCCTCAATGAGCAGTTCTTC.

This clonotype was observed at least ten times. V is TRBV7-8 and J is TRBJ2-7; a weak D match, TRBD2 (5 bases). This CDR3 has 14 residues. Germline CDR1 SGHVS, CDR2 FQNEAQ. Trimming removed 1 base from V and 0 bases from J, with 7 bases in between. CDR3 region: CASSLERGSYEQYF. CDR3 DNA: TGTGCCAGCAGCTTAGAACGGGGCTCCTACGAGCAGTACTTC.